Listed below are T cell receptor beta chains from one sample, sequenced in a study of shared clonotypes between healthy human individuals. Libraries were prepared by immunoSEQ multiplex PCR; TCRdb keeps only in-frame clonotypes and omits some of them. The sample consists of a few million clones, more than 80% of them appearing once. The sequencing input was naive CD4+ T cells sorted from blood. The origin of the receptors is a young man in good health. The CDR3 runs from the conserved cysteine through the conserved F or W. D genes are given only for firm matches. Clone size is stated in some rows and not others, as once, few, many or a class when expanded.

j_call: TRBJ2-7; v_call: TRBV27; clone_size: NA; d_call: NA; cdr3_nt: TGTGCCAGCAGTTTTGTGGCCGTGGGAGAGCAGTACTTC; cdr3_aa: CASSFVAVGEQYF
j_call: TRBJ2-7; v_call: TRBV27; clone_size: NA; d_call: TRBD2; cdr3_nt: TGTGCCAGCTCCGGTTTCCTAGCGGGCCAATACGAGCAGTACTTC; cdr3_aa: CASSGFLAGQYEQYF
j_call: TRBJ2-1; v_call: TRBV7-9; clone_size: NA; d_call: NA; cdr3_nt: TGTGCCAGCAGCTTAGCGGCCCTAGCGACCTACAATGAGCAGTTCTTC; cdr3_aa: CASSLAALATYNEQFF
j_call: TRBJ1-1; v_call: TRBV6-5; clone_size: NA; d_call: NA; cdr3_nt: TGTGCCAGCAGTTACGTAGGGGCGAGTTTGTTCTTT; cdr3_aa: CASSYVGASLFF
j_call: TRBJ2-3; v_call: TRBV1; clone_size: NA; d_call: NA; cdr3_nt: TGCACCAGCAGCCAAGAGACGGGGGATACGCAGTATTTT; cdr3_aa: CTSSQETGDTQYF
j_call: TRBJ2-7; v_call: TRBV5-1; clone_size: NA; d_call: NA; cdr3_nt: TGCGCCAGCAGCTTGGCCGGGCAGGTCTACTACGAGCAGTACTTC; cdr3_aa: CASSLAGQVYYEQYF
j_call: TRBJ2-5; v_call: TRBV9; clone_size: NA; d_call: NA; cdr3_nt: TGTGCCAGCAGCGTAAGGGGAAATCTACAGAAACAAGAGACCCAGTACTTC; cdr3_aa: CASSVRGNLQKQETQYF
j_call: TRBJ2-3; v_call: TRBV25-1; clone_size: NA; d_call: NA; cdr3_nt: TGTGCCAGCAGCTGGAGCACAGATACGCAGTATTTT; cdr3_aa: CASSWSTDTQYF
j_call: TRBJ2-5; v_call: TRBV7-9; clone_size: NA; d_call: TRBD2; cdr3_nt: TGTGCCAGCAGCTTTATACTAGCGAATGGCGAGACCCAGTACTTC; cdr3_aa: CASSFILANGETQYF
j_call: TRBJ1-6; v_call: TRBV21-1; clone_size: NA; d_call: NA; cdr3_nt: TGTGCCAGATTACCGGGACGGCTGAATTCACCCCTCCACTTT; cdr3_aa: CARLPGRLNSPLHF
j_call: TRBJ1-2; v_call: TRBV2; clone_size: NA; d_call: TRBD1; cdr3_nt: TGTGCCAGCAGCTCCGGGACAGTCTATGGCTACACCTTC; cdr3_aa: CASSSGTVYGYTF
j_call: TRBJ2-2; v_call: TRBV5-4; clone_size: NA; d_call: NA; cdr3_nt: TGTGCCAGCAGCTTTCCGGGGGCCCGGGACGGGGAGCTGTTTTTT; cdr3_aa: CASSFPGARDGELFF
j_call: TRBJ1-5; v_call: TRBV28; clone_size: NA; d_call: NA; cdr3_nt: TGTGCCAGCAAGTCCGCAGTTCAGCCCCAGCATTTT; cdr3_aa: CASKSAVQPQHF
j_call: TRBJ2-6; v_call: TRBV2; clone_size: NA; d_call: NA; cdr3_nt: TGTGCCAGCAGTGGCAGGGGTTCTGGGGCCAACGTCCTGACTTTC; cdr3_aa: CASSGRGSGANVLTF
j_call: TRBJ2-3; v_call: TRBV7-6; clone_size: once; d_call: NA; cdr3_nt: TGTGCCAGCAGCCCTGGACATTCTAGCACAGATACGCAGTATTTT; cdr3_aa: CASSPGHSSTDTQYF
j_call: TRBJ1-5; v_call: TRBV6-1; clone_size: NA; d_call: TRBD1; cdr3_nt: TGTGCCAGCAGCGCTGGACAGGGTTATCAGCCCCAGCATTTT; cdr3_aa: CASSAGQGYQPQHF
j_call: TRBJ2-6; v_call: TRBV5-1; clone_size: NA; d_call: NA; cdr3_nt: TGCGCCAGCAGCTGGCCGGGGGCGCCTGGGGCCAACGTCCTGACTTTC; cdr3_aa: CASSWPGAPGANVLTF
j_call: TRBJ2-4; v_call: TRBV7-2; clone_size: NA; d_call: TRBD2; cdr3_nt: TGTGCCAGCAGTTACGGGCTAGCGGGAGGTAACATTCAGTACTTC; cdr3_aa: CASSYGLAGGNIQYF
j_call: TRBJ1-4; v_call: TRBV19; clone_size: NA; d_call: TRBD1; cdr3_nt: TGTGCCAGTAGTATCGCTGACAGGGTTCGCGAAAAACTGTTTTTT; cdr3_aa: CASSIADRVREKLFF